This T cell receptor (beta chain) comes out of a study of blood T cells in healthy people across ages. Germline assignment: CDR1 MGHDK and CDR2 SYGVNS. The ends were cut back, 6 bases at V and 4 bases at J, with 12 bases in the middle. The CDR3 consists of 13 residues. Primers used in a second PCR of about 6 to 11 cycles were a sample-barcoded 5' primer and a J-beta primer mix. Via MiXCR, TCRdb re-called the 5' RACE reads, giving one row per CDR3 protein. The sample gives approximately 1.5 million distinct CDR3 sequences, about 35% of which show up once; approximately 10% is in the top ten. Input material: blood. This clonotype originated in a woman aged 30 to 39 in good health. The rearrangement joins TRBV25-1 to TRBJ2-5; D is perhaps TRBD1 (5 bases). This CDR3 is CASSWTYRETQYF. CDR3 coding DNA: TGTGCCAGCAGCTGGACATATCGAGAGACCCAGTACTTC.